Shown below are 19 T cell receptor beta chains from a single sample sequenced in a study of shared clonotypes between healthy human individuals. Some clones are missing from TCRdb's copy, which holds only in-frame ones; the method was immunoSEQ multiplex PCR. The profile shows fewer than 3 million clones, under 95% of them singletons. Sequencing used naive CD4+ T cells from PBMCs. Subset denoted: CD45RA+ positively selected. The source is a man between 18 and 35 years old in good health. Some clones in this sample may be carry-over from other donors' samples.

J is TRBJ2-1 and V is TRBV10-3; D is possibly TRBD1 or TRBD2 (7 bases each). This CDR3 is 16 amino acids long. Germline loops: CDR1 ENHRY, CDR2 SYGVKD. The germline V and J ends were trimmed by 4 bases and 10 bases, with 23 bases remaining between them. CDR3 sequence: CAISGNRGGSAGEQFF. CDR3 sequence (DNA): TGTGCCATCAGTGGGAACAGGGGAGGGTCAGCGGGAGAGCAGTTCTTC.

The CDR3 loop reads CASSPLSVPGGELFF. For the CDR3, the DNA is TGCGCCAGCAGCCCCCTATCCGTCCCCGGCGGGGAGCTGTTTTTT. V usage is TRBV5-1 and J usage is TRBJ2-2; D is undetermined. Per germline, CDR1 SGHRS and CDR2 YFSETQ. V was trimmed by 4 bases and J by 7 bases, leaving 17 bases between them. This CDR3 region has 15 residues.

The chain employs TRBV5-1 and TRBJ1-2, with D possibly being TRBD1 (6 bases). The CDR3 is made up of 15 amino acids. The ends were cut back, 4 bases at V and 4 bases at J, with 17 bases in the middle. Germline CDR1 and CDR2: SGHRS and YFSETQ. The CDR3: CASSPRPGGSYGYTF. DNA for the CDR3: TGCGCCAGCAGCCCCCGCCCGGGGGGCAGCTATGGCTACACCTTC.

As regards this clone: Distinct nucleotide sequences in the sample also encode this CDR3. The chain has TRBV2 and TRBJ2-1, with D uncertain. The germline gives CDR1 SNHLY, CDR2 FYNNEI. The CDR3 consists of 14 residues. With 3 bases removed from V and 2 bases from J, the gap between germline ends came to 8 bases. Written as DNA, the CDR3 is TGTGCCAGCAGTGATAGCCGGGCCTACAATGAGCAGTTCTTC. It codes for CASSDSRAYNEQFF.

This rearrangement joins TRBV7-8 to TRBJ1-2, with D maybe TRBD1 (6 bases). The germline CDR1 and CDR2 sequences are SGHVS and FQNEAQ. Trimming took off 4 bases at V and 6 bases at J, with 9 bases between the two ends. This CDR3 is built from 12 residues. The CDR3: CASSSWTDGYTF. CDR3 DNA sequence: TGTGCCAGCAGCTCCTGGACAGATGGCTACACCTTC.

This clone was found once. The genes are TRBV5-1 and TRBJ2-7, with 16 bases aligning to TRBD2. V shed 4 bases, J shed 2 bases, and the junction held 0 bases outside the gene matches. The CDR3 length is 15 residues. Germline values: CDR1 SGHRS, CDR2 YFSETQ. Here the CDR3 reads CASSGTSGRAYEQYF. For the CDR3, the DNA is TGCGCCAGCAGCGGGACTAGCGGGAGGGCCTACGAGCAGTACTTC.

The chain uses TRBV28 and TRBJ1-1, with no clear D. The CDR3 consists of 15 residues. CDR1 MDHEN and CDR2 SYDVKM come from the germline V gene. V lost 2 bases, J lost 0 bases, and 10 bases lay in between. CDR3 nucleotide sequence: TGTGCCAGCAGTTTAGTATCTCCAGTGAACACTGAAGCTTTCTTT. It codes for CASSLVSPVNTEAFF. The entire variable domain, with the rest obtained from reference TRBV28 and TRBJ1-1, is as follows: DVKVTQSSRYLVKRTGEKVFLECVQDMDHENMFWYRQDPGLGLRLIYFSYDVKMKEKGDIPEGYSVSREKKERFSLILESASTNQTSMYLCASSLVSPVNTEAFFGQGTRLTVV.

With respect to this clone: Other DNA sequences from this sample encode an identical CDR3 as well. The CDR3 DNA follows: TGTGCCAGCAGTCCCCCGGGGGCAGATACGCAGTATTTT. It specifies CASSPPGADTQYF. J is TRBJ2-3 and V is TRBV28; tentatively, D is TRBD2 (6 bases). V was cut by 5 bases and J by 4 bases, with 10 bases left in between. The CDR3 totals 13 residues. The germline V gene encodes CDR1 MDHEN and CDR2 SYDVKM.

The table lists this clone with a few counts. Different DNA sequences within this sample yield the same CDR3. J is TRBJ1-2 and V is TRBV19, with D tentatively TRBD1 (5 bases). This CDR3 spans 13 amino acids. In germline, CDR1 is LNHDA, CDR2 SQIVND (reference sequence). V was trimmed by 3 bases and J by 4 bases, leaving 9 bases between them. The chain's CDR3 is CASSIQGPYGYTF. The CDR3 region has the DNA TGTGCCAGTAGTATCCAGGGCCCCTATGGCTACACCTTC.

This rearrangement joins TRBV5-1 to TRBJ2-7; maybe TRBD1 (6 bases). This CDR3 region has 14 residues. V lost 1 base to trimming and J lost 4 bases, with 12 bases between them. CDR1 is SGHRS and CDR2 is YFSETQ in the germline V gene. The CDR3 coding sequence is TGCGCCAGCAGCTTGTCGCAGGGGAAGTACGAGCAGTACTTC. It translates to CASSLSQGKYEQYF.

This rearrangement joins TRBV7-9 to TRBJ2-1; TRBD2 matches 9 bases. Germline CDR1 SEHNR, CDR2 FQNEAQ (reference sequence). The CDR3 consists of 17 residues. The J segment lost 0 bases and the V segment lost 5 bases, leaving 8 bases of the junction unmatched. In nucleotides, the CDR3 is TGTGCCAGCAGCCTTCTAGCGGGGACTAGCTCCTACAATGAGCAGTTCTTC. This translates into CASSLLAGTSSYNEQFF.

The CDR3 bases are TGTGCCAGCAGCTTAGAGGTGCGCCAGTTCTACGAGCAGTACTTC. Amino acids: CASSLEVRQFYEQYF. The chain recombines TRBV7-2 with TRBJ2-7; D gene unclear. The CDR3 is made up of 15 amino acids. V gave up 1 base and J gave up 3 bases, with 13 bases separating them. Germline V gene data show CDR1 as SGHTA and CDR2 as FQGNSA.

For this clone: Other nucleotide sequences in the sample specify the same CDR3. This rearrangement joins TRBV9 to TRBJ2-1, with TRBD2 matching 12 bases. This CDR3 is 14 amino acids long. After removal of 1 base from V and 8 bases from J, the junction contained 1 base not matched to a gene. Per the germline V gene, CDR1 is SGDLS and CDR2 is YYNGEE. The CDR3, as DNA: TGTGCCAGCAGCGTACTAGCGGGAGGGCATGAGCAGTTCTTC. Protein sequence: CASSVLAGGHEQFF.

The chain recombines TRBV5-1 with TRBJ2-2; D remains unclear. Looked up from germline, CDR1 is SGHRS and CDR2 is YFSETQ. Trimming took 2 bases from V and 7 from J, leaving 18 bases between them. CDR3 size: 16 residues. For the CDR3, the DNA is TGCGCCAGCAGCTTCCAAACCCAGACCGCCGGCGGGGAGCTGTTTTTT. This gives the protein CASSFQTQTAGGELFF.

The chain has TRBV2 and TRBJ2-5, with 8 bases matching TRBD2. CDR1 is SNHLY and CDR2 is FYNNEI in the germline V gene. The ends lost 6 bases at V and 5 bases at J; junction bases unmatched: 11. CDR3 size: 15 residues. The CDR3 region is CASRVRREAAETQYF. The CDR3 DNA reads TGTGCCAGCAGGGTAAGGCGGGAGGCCGCGGAGACCCAGTACTTC.

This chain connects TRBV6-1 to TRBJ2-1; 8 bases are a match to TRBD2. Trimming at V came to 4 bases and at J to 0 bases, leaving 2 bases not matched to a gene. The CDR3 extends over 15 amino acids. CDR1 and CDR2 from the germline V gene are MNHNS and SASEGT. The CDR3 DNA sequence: TGTGCCAGCAGTGTCACTAGCGGCTCCTACAATGAGCAGTTCTTC. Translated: CASSVTSGSYNEQFF.

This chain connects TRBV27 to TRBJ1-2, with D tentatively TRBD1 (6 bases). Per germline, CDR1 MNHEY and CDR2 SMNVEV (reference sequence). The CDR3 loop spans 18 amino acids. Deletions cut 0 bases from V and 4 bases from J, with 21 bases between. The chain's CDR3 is CASSLSAGGPSPSYGYTF. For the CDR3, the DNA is TGTGCCAGCAGTTTATCCGCGGGGGGGCCTTCGCCCAGCTATGGCTACACCTTC.

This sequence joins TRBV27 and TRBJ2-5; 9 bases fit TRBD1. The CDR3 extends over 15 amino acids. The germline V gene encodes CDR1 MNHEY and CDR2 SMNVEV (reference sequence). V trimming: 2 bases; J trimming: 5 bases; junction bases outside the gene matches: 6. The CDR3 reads CASSLRQGDRETQYF. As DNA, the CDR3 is TGTGCCAGCAGTTTAAGACAGGGGGATAGGGAGACCCAGTACTTC.

CDR3 nucleotide sequence: TGTGCCAGCAGTTTATATGATACAGGGAGGACCCAGTACTTC. Translated, it gives CASSLYDTGRTQYF. The chain uses TRBV27 and TRBJ2-5, with TRBD1 as a possible D gene (6 bases). Germline V gene lookup returns CDR1 MNHEY and CDR2 SMNVEV (reference sequence). The CDR3 sequence is 14 residues long. The V end lost 1 base, the J end lost 7 bases, and 13 bases lay between the germline ends.